A selection of T cell receptor beta chains follows, all from one sample in a study of shared clonotypes between healthy human individuals. TCRdb's copy holds only in-frame clones and misses some; the assay was immunoSEQ multiplex PCR. Among about 1.9 million clones listed, roughly 95% were seen once. The sequencing input was naive CD8+ T cells from PBMCs. Receptors were obtained from a man between 18 and 29 years old in good health. Some clones in this sample may be carry-over from other donors' samples. Each CDR3 is given with its conserved first and last residue. Fields, in order: CDR3 DNA, CDR3 protein, J gene, clone size, V gene, D gene. The D gene is left open where the match is weak. Size is stated for part of the rows, as once, few or many counts, or as a class when the clone is expanded.

TGTGCCAGCAGCGCTGGATCGGATCTGAACACTGAAGCTTTCTTT	CASSAGSDLNTEAFF	TRBJ1-1	NA	TRBV9	NA
TGCGCCAGCAGCCACCCCAGGGAACAGGCGGAAAGGGGGGCCAACGTCCTGACTTTC	CASSHPREQAERGANVLTF	TRBJ2-6	NA	TRBV4-3	NA
TGTGCCATCCTCGGGCGGGACACCAACACCGGGGAGCTGTTTTTT	CAILGRDTNTGELFF	TRBJ2-2	NA	TRBV2	NA
TGTGCCAGCAGCCTACAGGGGGGTAATGAAAAACTGTTTTTT	CASSLQGGNEKLFF	TRBJ1-4	NA	TRBV9	TRBD1
TGTGCCAGCAGCTGGGCCGGGACTAGGAACACCGGGGAGCTGTTTTTT	CASSWAGTRNTGELFF	TRBJ2-2	NA	TRBV5-6	TRBD2
TGTGCCAGCAGCGCATACACCGGGACCTATCCCACAGATACGCAGTATTTT	CASSAYTGTYPTDTQYF	TRBJ2-3	NA	TRBV9	NA
TGCGCCAGCAGCGACCTGGGCGGGAGTTTGGATGAGCAGTTCTTC	CASSDLGGSLDEQFF	TRBJ2-1	NA	TRBV5-1	TRBD2
TGTGCCAGCAGTTTGGGCAGGGCAGATCAGCCCCAGCATTTT	CASSLGRADQPQHF	TRBJ1-5	NA	TRBV27	NA
TGTGCCAGCAGCCAAGGACTAGCTACCGACGAGCAGTACTTC	CASSQGLATDEQYF	TRBJ2-7	NA	TRBV4-2	TRBD2
TGTGCCAGCAGTTACTCTGGACCTGGGACGCAGTATTTT	CASSYSGPGTQYF	TRBJ2-3	NA	TRBV6-6	NA
TGTGCCAGCAGCTTAAACGGACAGTTCTACGAGCAGTACTTC	CASSLNGQFYEQYF	TRBJ2-7	NA	TRBV7-2	NA
TGCGCCAGCAGTGACAGGGGGAAGGATGAGCAGTTCTTC	CASSDRGKDEQFF	TRBJ2-1	NA	TRBV10-2	TRBD1
TGTGCCAGCAAACTACCAGGGGGCGATCCCGAGCAGTACTTC	CASKLPGGDPEQYF	TRBJ2-7	NA	TRBV6-1	TRBD1
TGTGCCAGCAGTTTTGGGCGGGGCTACTCCTACGAGCAGTACTTC	CASSFGRGYSYEQYF	TRBJ2-7	NA	TRBV28	NA
TGTGCCAGCAGCGTAGACCGACTAGCTCCAACCTACGAGCAGTACTTC	CASSVDRLAPTYEQYF	TRBJ2-7	NA	TRBV9	TRBD2
TGTGCCAGCAGCTTGGCCGGGTATAGCAATCAGCCCCAGCATTTT	CASSLAGYSNQPQHF	TRBJ1-5	NA	TRBV5-6	NA
TGTGCCAGTAGTACGGGACAGGTGAGCAATCAGCCCCAGCATTTT	CASSTGQVSNQPQHF	TRBJ1-5	NA	TRBV19	TRBD1
TGTGCCAGCAGCTTAGGGTCCAACAATGAGCAGTTCTTC	CASSLGSNNEQFF	TRBJ2-1	NA	TRBV7-3	NA
TGTGCCAGCAGCTTAAATATTGGGGATCAGCCCCAGCATTTT	CASSLNIGDQPQHF	TRBJ1-5	NA	TRBV7-9	NA
TGTGCCAGCAGTTTCCCAACGAACACCGGGGAGCTGTTTTTT	CASSFPTNTGELFF	TRBJ2-2	NA	TRBV27	NA
TGCGCCAGCAGCTGGGGACAGGGGGCCGGGTACGAGCAGTACTTC	CASSWGQGAGYEQYF	TRBJ2-7	NA	TRBV5-1	TRBD1
TGTGCCAGCAGCGGAACAGGGGCAGGGAAAGAGACCCAGTACTTC	CASSGTGAGKETQYF	TRBJ2-5	once	TRBV7-9	TRBD1
TGTGCCAGCAGTCCTCTTCCGGGACAGCTGAACACTGAAGCTTTCTTT	CASSPLPGQLNTEAFF	TRBJ1-1	NA	TRBV7-3	TRBD1
TGTGCCAGCAGCTTTGGCGGGAGGTATGGCGGGGAGCTGTTTTTT	CASSFGGRYGGELFF	TRBJ2-2	NA	TRBV7-8	TRBD2
TGTGCCAGCAGCCCCGGGGGTTCCATAACAGATACGCAGTATTTT	CASSPGGSITDTQYF	TRBJ2-3	NA	TRBV9	NA
TGTGCCAGCAGCACGACTGATGAGCAGTTCTTC	CASSTTDEQFF	TRBJ2-1	NA	TRBV28	NA
TGTGCCAGCAGTTGGGCGGTAGCGGGAGGAGAGGTCACAGATACGCAGTATTTT	CASSWAVAGGEVTDTQYF	TRBJ2-3	NA	TRBV7-8	TRBD2
TGTGCCAGCAGCTTAGGGTTGAGTGGCTACGAGCAGTACTTC	CASSLGLSGYEQYF	TRBJ2-7	NA	TRBV7-8	NA
TGTGCCAGCAGCCAAGATTCGGGCCCGGCAGCGGGAAACACCATATATTTT	CASSQDSGPAAGNTIYF	TRBJ1-3	NA	TRBV14	NA
TGTGCCAGCAGCCAAACCCTGGGTCTCACCGGGGAGCTGTTTTTT	CASSQTLGLTGELFF	TRBJ2-2	NA	TRBV13	NA
TGTGCCAGCAGCGGGGACAGCATTACGCAGTATTTT	CASSGDSITQYF	TRBJ2-3	NA	TRBV7-9	TRBD1
TGTGCCAGCAGTTTGGGATCGCGGGTCCCCCATGAGCAGTTCTTC	CASSLGSRVPHEQFF	TRBJ2-1	NA	TRBV28	NA
TGTGCCAGCAGTTTTGGGACCAAAAGGCGGGTCATGAACACTGAAGCTTTCTTT	CASSFGTKRRVMNTEAFF	TRBJ1-1	NA	TRBV28	NA
TGTGCCAGCAGCGACAGGGGGCGCACCGGGGAGCTGTTTTTT	CASSDRGRTGELFF	TRBJ2-2	few	TRBV27	TRBD1
TGTGCCAGCAGCTTTCTCCACCTTTACAATGAGCAGTTCTTC	CASSFLHLYNEQFF	TRBJ2-1	NA	TRBV11-2	NA
TGTGCCAGCAGCTCTCGCGGAGCTTACGAGCAGTACTTC	CASSSRGAYEQYF	TRBJ2-7	NA	TRBV5-6	NA
TGTGCCAGCAGGAACATCGGCTACAATGAGCAGTTCTTC	CASRNIGYNEQFF	TRBJ2-1	NA	TRBV6-6	NA
TGTGCCTGCCTACTGAGTTATAGCATAACTGAAGCTTTCTTT	CACLLSYSITEAFF	TRBJ1-1	few	TRBV30	NA
TGTGCCAGCAGCTTCTCGGGACTAGCGGGGAGCACAGATACGCAGTATTTT	CASSFSGLAGSTDTQYF	TRBJ2-3	NA	TRBV7-6	TRBD2
TGTGCCAGTTCACCACTCAGGGGCCCAAATGAAAAACTGTTTTTT	CASSPLRGPNEKLFF	TRBJ1-4	NA	TRBV18	NA
TGTGCCAGCAGTCCCTGGCGATCCTACGAGCAGTACTTC	CASSPWRSYEQYF	TRBJ2-7	NA	TRBV11-2	NA
TGTGCCAGCAGCGTAGAAACTAGCGACAATGAGCAGTTCTTC	CASSVETSDNEQFF	TRBJ2-1	once	TRBV9	TRBD2
TGTGCCAGCAGCTGGACAGGGGGTATGAACACTGAAGCTTTCTTT	CASSWTGGMNTEAFF	TRBJ1-1	NA	TRBV7-3	TRBD1
TGTGCCAGCAGCGTAGCGGGACTAGCGGGGGTGTCCTACAATGAGCAGTTCTTC	CASSVAGLAGVSYNEQFF	TRBJ2-1	NA	TRBV9	TRBD2
TGTGCCAGCAGTTTGGCGGGAGCCTACGAGCAGTACTTC	CASSLAGAYEQYF	TRBJ2-7	NA	TRBV27	TRBD2
TGTGCCAGCAGTCCAATCGGACAGGCCTATGAAAAACTGTTTTTT	CASSPIGQAYEKLFF	TRBJ1-4	NA	TRBV27	TRBD1
TGTGCCAGCAGTAGAACGGACGACGGGCCCCAGCATTTT	CASSRTDDGPQHF	TRBJ1-5	few	TRBV28	NA
TGTGCCAGCAGTGTCCCCTTGGAGGGGGCTAACAATGAGCAGTTCTTC	CASSVPLEGANNEQFF	TRBJ2-1	NA	TRBV2	NA
TGTGCCAGCAGCTTGGACAGGGGCAACACTGAAGCTTTCTTT	CASSLDRGNTEAFF	TRBJ1-1	NA	TRBV5-6	TRBD1
TGTGCCAGCAGCCAAGACAGGGGAAGGGTCTACGAGCAGTACTTC	CASSQDRGRVYEQYF	TRBJ2-7	NA	TRBV4-2	NA
TGCAGCGTTTCTCAGGGCCGCCTCCCCGACCTCGAGCAGTACTTC	CSVSQGRLPDLEQYF	TRBJ2-7	NA	TRBV29-1	NA
TGTGCCAGCAGCTTTGGGGGTCTCTACGAGCAGTACTTC	CASSFGGLYEQYF	TRBJ2-7	NA	TRBV7-8	NA
TGCAGCGCTTTCACAGGGTCCGGGGAGCTGTTTTTT	CSAFTGSGELFF	TRBJ2-2	NA	TRBV29-1	NA
TGTGCCAGCAGCTTTCCCCCAGTGCTTCATAGACAAGAGACCCAGTACTTC	CASSFPPVLHRQETQYF	TRBJ2-5	NA	TRBV5-6	NA
TGCGCCAGCAGCCAAGTGTTCTCGCTAGCGGACAATGAGCAGTTCTTC	CASSQVFSLADNEQFF	TRBJ2-1	NA	TRBV4-3	TRBD2
TGTGCCAGCAGCTTAGTGCACAGGGGGTCCCCTGGGGCCAACGTCCTGACTTTC	CASSLVHRGSPGANVLTF	TRBJ2-6	once	TRBV13	TRBD1
TGTGCCAGCAGCCTCGCGGGGAACACTGAAGCTTTCTTT	CASSLAGNTEAFF	TRBJ1-1	NA	TRBV7-3	NA
TGCGCCAGCAGTTTCGACAGGGTGAATTATAACTATGGCTACACCTTC	CASSFDRVNYNYGYTF	TRBJ1-2	NA	TRBV10-2	TRBD1